The source of this TCR beta chain is a study of cytomegalovirus exposure and HLA in healthy donors. The PCR made use of 60 Vbeta and 13 Jbeta primers. TCRdb's copy holds only in-frame clones and misses some; the assay was immunoSEQ multiplex PCR. Among roughly 100,000 clones listed, about 79% were seen once. Trimming removed 5 bases from V and 5 bases from J, with 6 bases in between. Germline V gives CDR1 SGHNT, CDR2 YENEEA. This CDR3 contains 11 residues. Findings and caveats of the study: Confirmation was obtained in vitro that a few CMV-associated chains are specific for CMV antigens. Cytomegalovirus-associated status was assigned to about 160 TCR beta chains. Across donors, sequencing depth was assumed by presence/absence analyses to be roughly uniform.

About this clone: Antigen unknown.

This TCR was sampled from a man in his fifties or sixties in good health and CMV-seropositive. This sequence joins TRBV11-3 and TRBJ2-5; maybe TRBD1 (6 bases). Sequencing input: PBMCs. The CDR3: CASSQGETQYF. The CDR3 DNA reads as TGTGCCAGCAGCCAGGGGGAGACCCAGTACTTC. The entire variable domain, with the rest obtained from reference TRBV11-3 and TRBJ2-5, is as follows: EAGVVQSPRYKIIEKKQPVAFWCNPISGHNTLYWYLQNLGQGPELLIRYENEEAVDDSQLPKDRFSAERLKGVDSTLKIQPAELGDSAVYLCASSQGETQYFGPGTRLLVL.